This TCR beta chain was captured by sequencing in a study of a mutant IDH1 vaccine in newly diagnosed glioma. Regarding time point: week 35, safety follow-up. Vaccination used 300 ug of mutant IDH1 20-mer peptide per dose, with topical imiquimod. The assay was immunoSEQ multiplex PCR, and TCRdb's table has in-frame clones only and misses some. The data hold around 70,000 clones, with around nine tenths observed a single time. Only a few counts were recorded for this clone. Antigen specificity is unknown. This receptor was identified in a man between 25 and 39 years old with glioma. The specimen comprised PBMCs, sampled from a glioma patient whose treatment included an IDH1 peptide vaccine.

The CDR3 DNA reads as TGTGCCTGGAGTGGCCGAGGCTTAAGGCGGGGGCTTAGCAATCAGCCCCAGCATTTT. Protein product: CAWSGRGLRRGLSNQPQHF. The J gene is TRBJ1-5, the V gene TRBV30; D perhaps matches TRBD1 (6 bases). From germline, CDR1 is GTSNPN and CDR2 SVGIG (reference sequence). The CDR3 contains 19 residues. Trimming took off 1 base at V and 0 bases at J, with 22 bases between the two ends. The whole variable domain, filled in from reference TRBV30 and TRBJ1-5, reads SQTIHQWPATLVQPVGSPLSLECTVEGTSNPNLYWYRQAAGRGLQLLFYSVGIGQISSEVPQNLSASRPQDRQFILSSKKLLLSDSGFYLCAWSGRGLRRGLSNQPQHFGDGTRLSIL.